Listed below are T cell receptor beta chains from one sample, sequenced in a study of blood T cell repertoires in COVID-19. Assay: immunoSEQ multiplex PCR; the TCRdb copy retains only in-frame clones and omits some. The data contain around 160,000 clones, around 91% of them singletons. Specimen: peripheral blood. These receptors all stem from a man aged 18 to 30 with COVID-19, enrolled during active disease. Both conserved end residues are part of each CDR3. D genes are given only for firm matches. Not every row has a clone size; where given, it reads once, few, many or a size class.

>once|TRBJ2-7|-|TRBV6-5
CASNPGEQYF
TGTGCCAGCAACCCCGGCGAGCAGTACTTC
>few|TRBJ1-3|-|TRBV30
CAWSGQGSSGNTIYF
TGTGCCTGGAGTGGCCAGGGGAGCTCTGGAAACACCATATATTTT
>-|TRBJ1-1|TRBD1|TRBV6-2/TRBV6-3
CASSYAHRGPEAFF
TGTGCCAGCAGTTACGCCCACAGGGGCCCTGAAGCTTTCTTT
>-|TRBJ2-7|-|TRBV3-1/TRBV3-2
CATKGEDTSYEQYF
TGTGCCACAAAAGGGGAGGACACCTCCTACGAGCAGTACTTC
>-|TRBJ2-2|-|TRBV2
CASSSIGDTGELFF
TGTGCCAGCAGCTCAATCGGGGACACCGGGGAGCTGTTTTTT
>-|TRBJ1-1|TRBD1|TRBV5-1
CASSLGDRNTEAFF
TGCGCCAGCAGCTTGGGGGACAGGAACACTGAAGCTTTCTTT
>-|TRBJ2-2|TRBD2|TRBV6-2/TRBV6-3
CASSYHPGLANTGELFF
TGTGCCAGCAGTTACCACCCGGGACTAGCTAACACCGGGGAGCTGTTTTTT
>few|TRBJ2-2|TRBD1|TRBV9
CASRQGTTNTGELFF
TGTGCCAGCCGACAGGGGACGACGAACACCGGGGAGCTGTTTTTT
>-|TRBJ2-7|TRBD2|TRBV6-2/TRBV6-3
CASSYPGLAGSYEQYF
TGTGCCAGCAGTTACCCGGGACTAGCGGGTTCCTACGAGCAGTACTTC
>few|TRBJ2-2|-|TRBV11-2
CASSLRGLNTGELFF
TGTGCCAGCAGCTTACGGGGACTGAACACCGGGGAGCTGTTTTTT
>-|TRBJ2-1|-|TRBV5-6
CASSWGPGQFF
TGTGCCAGCAGCTGGGGCCCCGGGCAGTTCTTC
>-|TRBJ1-4|TRBD1|TRBV27
CASSSGTGGNEKLFF
TGTGCCAGCAGTTCCGGGACAGGGGGTAATGAAAAACTGTTTTTT
>-|TRBJ2-1|TRBD2|TRBV4-2
CASSQEGYLGRANEQFF
TGTGCCAGCAGCCAAGAGGGGTATCTGGGGAGGGCCAATGAGCAGTTCTTC
>-|TRBJ2-5|-|TRBV9
CASSAGLQETQYF
TGTGCCAGCAGCGCGGGACTCCAAGAGACCCAGTACTTC
>-|TRBJ2-7|TRBD2|TRBV10-3
CAISRTSGEPYEQYF
TGTGCCATCAGTCGGACTAGCGGGGAGCCCTACGAGCAGTACTTC
>few|TRBJ1-2|TRBD1|TRBV29-1
CSVEDGTAYGYTF
TGCAGCGTTGAAGACGGGACAGCCTATGGCTACACCTTC
>once|TRBJ1-5|-|TRBV7-2
CASSLSNQPQHF
TGTGCCAGCAGCCTCAGCAATCAGCCCCAGCATTTT
>few|TRBJ1-5|-|TRBV5-5
CASSLAGNQPQHF
TGTGCCAGCAGCTTGGCAGGGAATCAGCCCCAGCATTTT
>-|TRBJ1-2|-|TRBV9
CASSVGDTGYGYTF
TGTGCCAGCAGCGTAGGGGACACTGGCTATGGCTACACCTTC
>-|TRBJ2-1|TRBD2|TRBV5-5
CASSLVREGLDEQFF
TGTGCCAGCAGCTTGGTCCGGGAGGGCCTCGATGAGCAGTTCTTC
>-|TRBJ2-1|TRBD2|TRBV29-1
CSVRASGLYNEQFF
TGCAGCGTTAGGGCTAGCGGGCTTTACAATGAGCAGTTCTTC
>-|TRBJ1-2|-|TRBV6-1
CASSEAGQNGYTF
TGTGCCAGCAGTGAAGCTGGGCAGAATGGCTACACCTTC
>once|TRBJ2-2|TRBD2|TRBV5-1
CASSQGTNTGELFF
TGCGCCAGCAGCCAAGGGACTAATACAGGGGAGCTGTTTTTT
>-|TRBJ1-1|-|TRBV21-1
CASSKDIGPPAAFF
TGTGCCAGCAGCAAAGATATCGGCCCACCAGCGGCTTTCTTT
>-|TRBJ1-2|-|TRBV7-2
CASSVLGGAYDGYTF
TGTGCCAGCAGCGTCCTGGGGGGGGCGTACGATGGCTACACCTTC
>-|TRBJ2-5|-|TRBV24-1
CATSDPAGGWQTQYF
TGTGCCACCAGTGATCCGGCGGGCGGCTGGCAGACCCAGTACTTC
>-|TRBJ1-2|TRBD1|TRBV9
CASSAETGGSNYGYTF
TGTGCCAGCAGTGCCGAGACAGGGGGGTCTAACTATGGCTACACCTTC
>-|TRBJ2-7|TRBD1|TRBV28
CASNPGTEPYEQYF
TGTGCCAGCAACCCCGGGACAGAGCCCTACGAGCAGTACTTC
>-|TRBJ2-7|-|TRBV9
CASSVELGYEQYF
TGTGCCAGCAGCGTAGAACTCGGGTACGAGCAGTACTTC
>few|TRBJ2-5|TRBD1|TRBV11-2
CASSLARTGVETQYF
TGTGCCAGCAGCTTAGCCCGGACAGGGGTAGAGACCCAGTACTTC
>-|TRBJ2-7|TRBD2|TRBV9
CASSVVLAGGEQYF
TGTGCCAGCAGCGTAGTTCTAGCGGGAGGTGAGCAGTACTTC
>-|TRBJ2-1|-|TRBV6-5
CASSYVGRSYNEQFF
TGTGCCAGCAGTTACGTGGGGAGGTCCTACAATGAGCAGTTCTTC
>-|TRBJ1-4|-|TRBV9
CASSVGLGGLNEKLFF
TGTGCCAGCAGCGTAGGTTTAGGAGGGCTTAATGAAAAACTGTTTTTT